This T cell receptor (beta chain) was found in a study of blood T cells in healthy people across ages. Study results and limitations: Both higher diversity and more naive CD4+ cells marked long-lived donors when set against aged donors.

The authors ran a second PCR of about 6 to 12 cycles using a sample-barcoded 5' primer and a J-beta primer mix. Each cDNA molecule carried a tag from a template-switch adaptor that contained 12 random nucleotides. A single record per CDR3 protein comes from TCRdb applying MiXCR to the 5' RACE reads. The sample consists of roughly 800,000 distinct CDR3 sequences, approximately 55% of them appearing once. Collection of around 9.3 milliliters of peripheral blood was performed for each donor. The extraction recovered at least 5 micrograms of total RNA per sample. A note on this clonotype: The antigen remains unidentified.

V lost 7 bases, J lost 1 base, and 10 bases lay in between. The CDR3 totals 13 residues. The rearrangement links TRBV12-3 or TRBV12-4 to TRBJ1-1; possibly TRBD1 for D (6 bases). Sequencing was carried out using blood. The clonotype was recovered from a man of 80 years or more in good health. The CDR3 nucleotides are TGTGCCAGCACTTTGGACAGGAACACTGAAGCTTTCTTT. It is translated as CASTLDRNTEAFF.